Sequencing of this T cell receptor beta chain was carried out in a study of cytomegalovirus exposure and HLA in healthy donors. Study in general: Unique TCR beta sequences numbering approximately 120 million came from roughly 180 million T cells in an earlier analysis.

CDR1 is MNHEY and CDR2 is SVGAGI in the germline V gene. The V gene lost 3 bases and the J gene lost 1 base, with 7 bases spanning the gap. CDR3 size: 15 residues. The study ran its PCR with 60 Vbeta and 13 Jbeta primers. The repertoire was sequenced with immunoSEQ multiplex PCR; TCRdb's copy has only in-frame clones and lacks some. The sample is made up of some 200,000 clones, and the top ten hold roughly 1.1% of it. Input material: PBMCs. This receptor was taken from a girl aged 2 to 9 in good health and CMV-seropositive. This chain uses TRBV6-5 with TRBJ2-6; the D is unclear. The CDR3 is CASSYAGSGANVLTF. The CDR3 DNA follows: TGTGCCAGCAGTTATGCAGGTTCTGGGGCCAACGTCCTGACTTTC.